The sequence of this T cell receptor beta chain was determined in a study of T cells in Graves' hyperthyroidism and ophthalmopathy. Study-wide findings and caveats: A model using 13 V-J features told ophthalmopathy apart from stable hyperthyroidism.

RNA transcripts gave rise to amplified TCR beta CDR3 regions. First-round RT-PCR of the TCR CDR3 relied on the HTBI primer set. Via MiXCR, TCRdb re-called the multiplex PCR reads, giving one row per CDR3 protein. This table has hundreds of thousands of distinct CDR3 sequences, over 40% appearing once. The CDR3 has 15 residues. The V end was cut by 6 bases, the J end by 2 bases, with 16 bases between. CDR1 is MGHDK and CDR2 is SYGVNS in the germline V gene. In the case of this clonotype: The antigen is unknown.

The sequence was obtained from an adult man with Graves' disease, either hyperthyroidism or ophthalmopathy (not recorded which). The source material was peripheral blood or thyroid tissue (not recorded which). V and J are TRBV25-1 and TRBJ1-2; unclear D gene. The CDR3 DNA sequence: TGTGCCAGCAGCTTAGCCTACGGACTAAACTATGGCTACACCTTC. This codes for CASSLAYGLNYGYTF.